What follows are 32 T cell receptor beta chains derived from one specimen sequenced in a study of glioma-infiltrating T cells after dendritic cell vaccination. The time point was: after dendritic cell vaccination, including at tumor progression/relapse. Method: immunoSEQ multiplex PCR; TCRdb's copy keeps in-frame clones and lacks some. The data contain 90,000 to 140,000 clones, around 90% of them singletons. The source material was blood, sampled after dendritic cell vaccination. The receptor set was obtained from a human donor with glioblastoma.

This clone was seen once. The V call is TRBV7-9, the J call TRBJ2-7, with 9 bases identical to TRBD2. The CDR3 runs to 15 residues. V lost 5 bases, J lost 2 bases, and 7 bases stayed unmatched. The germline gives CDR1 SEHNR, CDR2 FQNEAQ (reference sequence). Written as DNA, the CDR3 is TGTGCCAGCAGCGGTAGCGGGAGAGGGACCTACGAGCAGTACTTC. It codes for CASSGSGRGTYEQYF.

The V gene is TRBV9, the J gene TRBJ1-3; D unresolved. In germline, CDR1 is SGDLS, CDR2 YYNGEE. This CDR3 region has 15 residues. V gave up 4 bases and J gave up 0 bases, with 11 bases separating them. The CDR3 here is CASSLIGDSGNTIYF. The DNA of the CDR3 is TGTGCCAGCAGCCTGATCGGAGACTCTGGAAACACCATATATTTT.

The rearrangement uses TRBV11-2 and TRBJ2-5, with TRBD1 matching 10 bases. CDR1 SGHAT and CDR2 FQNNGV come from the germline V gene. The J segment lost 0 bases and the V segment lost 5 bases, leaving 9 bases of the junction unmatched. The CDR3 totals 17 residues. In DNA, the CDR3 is TGTGCCAGCAGCCGGACAGGGGGGCGTTGGTACCAAGAGACCCAGTACTTC. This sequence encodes CASSRTGGRWYQETQYF.

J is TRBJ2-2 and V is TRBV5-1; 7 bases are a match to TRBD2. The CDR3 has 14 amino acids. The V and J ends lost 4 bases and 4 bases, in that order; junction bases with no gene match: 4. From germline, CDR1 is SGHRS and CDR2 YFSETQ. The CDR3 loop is CASSEIAGTGELFF. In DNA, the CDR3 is TGCGCCAGCAGCGAAATAGCGGGCACCGGGGAGCTGTTTTTT.

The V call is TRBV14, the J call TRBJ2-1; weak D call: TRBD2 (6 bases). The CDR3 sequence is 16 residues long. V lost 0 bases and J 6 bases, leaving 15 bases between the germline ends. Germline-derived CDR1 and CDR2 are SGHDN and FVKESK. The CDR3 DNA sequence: TGTGCCAGCAGCCAAGAACTCGGGAGTGGTGTCAATGAGCAGTTCTTC. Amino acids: CASSQELGSGVNEQFF.

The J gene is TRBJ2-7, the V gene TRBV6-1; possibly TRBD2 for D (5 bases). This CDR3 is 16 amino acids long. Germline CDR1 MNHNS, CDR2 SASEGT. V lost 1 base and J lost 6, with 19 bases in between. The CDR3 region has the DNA TGTGCCAGCAGTGAAGTTGAGGGTCACGTCTCCCCCGAGCAGTACTTC. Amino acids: CASSEVEGHVSPEQYF.

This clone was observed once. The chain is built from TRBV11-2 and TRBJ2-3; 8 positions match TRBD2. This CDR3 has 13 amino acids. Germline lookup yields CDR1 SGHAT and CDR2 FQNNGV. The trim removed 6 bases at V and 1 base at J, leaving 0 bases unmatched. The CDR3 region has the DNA TGTGCCAGCAGTAGCGGGGGCACAGATACGCAGTATTTT. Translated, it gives CASSSGGTDTQYF.

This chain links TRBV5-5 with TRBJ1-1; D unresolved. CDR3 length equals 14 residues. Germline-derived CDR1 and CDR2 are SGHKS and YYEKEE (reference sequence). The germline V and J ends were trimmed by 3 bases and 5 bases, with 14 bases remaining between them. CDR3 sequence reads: CASSSPIAGTEAFF. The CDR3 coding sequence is TGTGCCAGCAGCTCCCCAATTGCGGGGACTGAAGCTTTCTTT.

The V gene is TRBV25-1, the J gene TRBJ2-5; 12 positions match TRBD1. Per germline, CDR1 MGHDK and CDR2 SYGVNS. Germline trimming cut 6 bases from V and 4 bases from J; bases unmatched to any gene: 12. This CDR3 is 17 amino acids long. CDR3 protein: CASRTTPGTGGRETQYF. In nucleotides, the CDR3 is TGTGCCAGCAGAACAACGCCCGGGACAGGGGGCAGAGAGACCCAGTACTTC.

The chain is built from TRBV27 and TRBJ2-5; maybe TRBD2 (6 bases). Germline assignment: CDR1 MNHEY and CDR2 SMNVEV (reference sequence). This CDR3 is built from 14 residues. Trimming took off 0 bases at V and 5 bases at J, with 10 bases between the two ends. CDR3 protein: CASSLSGTWETQYF. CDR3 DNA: TGTGCCAGCAGTTTATCCGGGACTTGGGAGACCCAGTACTTC.

CDR3 amino acids: CASSYSLHRANTEAFF. The CDR3 region has the DNA TGTGCCAGCAGTTACTCACTGCACAGGGCTAACACTGAAGCTTTCTTT. This rearrangement joins TRBV6-5 to TRBJ1-1, with a tentative D call TRBD1 (6 bases). Germline-derived CDR1 and CDR2 are MNHEY and SVGAGI. V lost 0 bases, J lost 2 bases, and 13 bases lay in between. The CDR3 contains 16 residues.

CDR3 sequence: CASRRASGELFF. DNA for the CDR3: TGTGCCAGCAGGAGGGCATCCGGGGAGCTGTTTTTT. The chain uses TRBV2 and TRBJ2-2, with D possibly being TRBD2 (5 bases). CDR3 length equals 12 residues. Deletions cut 6 bases from V and 6 bases from J, with 8 bases between. CDR1 SNHLY and CDR2 FYNNEI come from the germline V gene. The complete variable domain, with remaining parts taken from reference TRBV2 and TRBJ2-2, reads EPEVTQTPSHQVTQMGQEVILRCVPISNHLYFYWYRQILGQKVEFLVSFYNNEISEKSEIFDDQFSVERPDGSNFTLKIRSTKLEDSAMYFCASRRASGELFFGEGSRLTVL.

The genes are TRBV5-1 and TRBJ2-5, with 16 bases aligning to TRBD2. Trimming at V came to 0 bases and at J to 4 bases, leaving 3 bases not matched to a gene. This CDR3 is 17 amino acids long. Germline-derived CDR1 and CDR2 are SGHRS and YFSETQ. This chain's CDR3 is CASSLAGTSGGGETQYF. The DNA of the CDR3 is TGCGCCAGCAGCTTGGCCGGGACTAGCGGGGGGGGAGAGACCCAGTACTTC.

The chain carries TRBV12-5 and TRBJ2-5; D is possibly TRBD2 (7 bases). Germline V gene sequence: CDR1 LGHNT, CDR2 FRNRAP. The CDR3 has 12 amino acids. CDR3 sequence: CALGAGDETQYF. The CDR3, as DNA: TGTGCCTTGGGGGCGGGAGACGAGACCCAGTACTTC.

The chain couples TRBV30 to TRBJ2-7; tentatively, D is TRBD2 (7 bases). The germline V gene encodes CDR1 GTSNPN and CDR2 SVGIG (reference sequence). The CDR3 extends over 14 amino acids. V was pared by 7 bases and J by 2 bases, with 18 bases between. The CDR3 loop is CAYLSRGRAYEQYF. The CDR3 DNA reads TGTGCCTACCTCTCGCGGGGGCGAGCCTACGAGCAGTACTTC.

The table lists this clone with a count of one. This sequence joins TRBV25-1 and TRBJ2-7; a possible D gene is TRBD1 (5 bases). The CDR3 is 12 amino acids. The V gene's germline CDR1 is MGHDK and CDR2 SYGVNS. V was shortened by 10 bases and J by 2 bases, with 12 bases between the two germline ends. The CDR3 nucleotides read TGTGCCACCTCGGACACCCCCTACGAGCAGTACTTC. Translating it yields CATSDTPYEQYF.

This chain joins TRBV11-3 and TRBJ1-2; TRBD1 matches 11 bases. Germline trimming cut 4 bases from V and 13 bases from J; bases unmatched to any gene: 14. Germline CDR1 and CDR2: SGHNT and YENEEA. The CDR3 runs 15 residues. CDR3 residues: CASSSSDRGPVGSTF. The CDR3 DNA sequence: TGTGCCAGCAGCTCCTCGGACAGGGGGCCCGTCGGTAGCACCTTC.

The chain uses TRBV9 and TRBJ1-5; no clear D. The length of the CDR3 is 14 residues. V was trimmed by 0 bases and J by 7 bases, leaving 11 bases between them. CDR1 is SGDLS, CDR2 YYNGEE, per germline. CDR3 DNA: TGTGCCAGCAGCGTAGAGGACCGCGGGCAGCCCCAGCATTTT. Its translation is CASSVEDRGQPQHF.

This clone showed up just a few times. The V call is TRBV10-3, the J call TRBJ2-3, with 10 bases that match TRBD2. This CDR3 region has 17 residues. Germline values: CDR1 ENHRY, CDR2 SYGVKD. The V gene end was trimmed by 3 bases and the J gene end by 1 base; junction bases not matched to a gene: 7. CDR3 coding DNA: TGTGCCATCAGTGATCCTAGCGGGAGCGGGGGCACAGATACGCAGTATTTT. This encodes CAISDPSGSGGTDTQYF.

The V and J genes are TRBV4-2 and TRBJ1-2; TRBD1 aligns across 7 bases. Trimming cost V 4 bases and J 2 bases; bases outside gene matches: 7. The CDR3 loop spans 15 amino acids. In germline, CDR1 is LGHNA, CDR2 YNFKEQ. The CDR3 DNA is TGTGCCAGCAGCCCCGGGACAGTAACCAACTATGGCTACACCTTC. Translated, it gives CASSPGTVTNYGYTF.

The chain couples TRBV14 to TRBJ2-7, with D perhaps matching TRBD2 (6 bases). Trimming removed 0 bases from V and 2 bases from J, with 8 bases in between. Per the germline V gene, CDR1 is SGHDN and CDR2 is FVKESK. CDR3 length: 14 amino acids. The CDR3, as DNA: TGTGCCAGCAGCCAAGAGCCGGGGGCCTACGAGCAGTACTTC. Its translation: CASSQEPGAYEQYF.

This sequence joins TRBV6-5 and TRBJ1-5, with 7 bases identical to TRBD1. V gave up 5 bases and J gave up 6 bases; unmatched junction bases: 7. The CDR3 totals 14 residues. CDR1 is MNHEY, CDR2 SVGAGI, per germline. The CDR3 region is CASSPSGGVQPQHF. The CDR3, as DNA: TGTGCCAGCAGTCCTTCAGGGGGAGTTCAGCCCCAGCATTTT.

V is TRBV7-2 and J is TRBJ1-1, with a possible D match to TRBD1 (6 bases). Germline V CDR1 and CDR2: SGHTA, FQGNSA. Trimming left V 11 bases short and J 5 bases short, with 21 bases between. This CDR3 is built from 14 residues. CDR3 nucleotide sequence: TGTGCCTCCTCGAATCAGGGGTGGGGAACTGAAGCTTTCTTT. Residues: CASSNQGWGTEAFF.

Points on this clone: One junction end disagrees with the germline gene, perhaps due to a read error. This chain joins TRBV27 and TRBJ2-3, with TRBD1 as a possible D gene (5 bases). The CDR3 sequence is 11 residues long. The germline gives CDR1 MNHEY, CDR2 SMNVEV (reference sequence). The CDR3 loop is CASRDTGTQYF. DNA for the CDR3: TGTGCCAGCAGGGACACAGGTACGCAGTATTTT.

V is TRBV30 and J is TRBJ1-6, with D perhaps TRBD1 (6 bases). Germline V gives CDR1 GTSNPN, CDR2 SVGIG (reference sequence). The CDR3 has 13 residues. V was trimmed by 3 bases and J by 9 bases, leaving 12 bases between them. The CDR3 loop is CAWSDVGGSPLHF. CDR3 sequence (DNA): TGTGCCTGGAGCGACGTAGGGGGTTCACCCCTCCACTTT.

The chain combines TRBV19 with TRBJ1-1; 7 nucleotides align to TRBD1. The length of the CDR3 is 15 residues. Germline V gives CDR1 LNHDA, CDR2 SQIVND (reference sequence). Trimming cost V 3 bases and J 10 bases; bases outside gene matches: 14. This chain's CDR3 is CASSISGGQRSAAFF. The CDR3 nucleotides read TGTGCCAGTAGTATTAGCGGGGGACAGAGAAGCGCAGCTTTCTTT.

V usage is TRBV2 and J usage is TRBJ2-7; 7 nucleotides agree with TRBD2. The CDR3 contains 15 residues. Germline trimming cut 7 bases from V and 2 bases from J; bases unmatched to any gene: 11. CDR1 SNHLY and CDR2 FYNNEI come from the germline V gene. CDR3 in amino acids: CASTLGGSSTYEQYF. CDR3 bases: TGTGCCAGCACCCTGGGAGGGTCTAGCACCTACGAGCAGTACTTC.

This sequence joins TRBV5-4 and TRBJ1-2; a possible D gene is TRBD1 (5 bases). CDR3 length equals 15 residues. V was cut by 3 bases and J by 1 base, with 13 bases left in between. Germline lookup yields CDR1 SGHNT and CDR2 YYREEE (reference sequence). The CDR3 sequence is CASSSDLQVNYGYTF. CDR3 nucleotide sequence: TGTGCCAGCAGCTCCGACTTACAGGTTAACTATGGCTACACCTTC.

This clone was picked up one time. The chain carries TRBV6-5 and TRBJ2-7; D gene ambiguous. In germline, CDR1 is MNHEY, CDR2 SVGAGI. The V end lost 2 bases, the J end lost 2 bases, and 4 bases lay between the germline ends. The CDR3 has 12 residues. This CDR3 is CASSYGPYEQYF. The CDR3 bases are TGTGCCAGCAGTTACGGGCCCTACGAGCAGTACTTC.

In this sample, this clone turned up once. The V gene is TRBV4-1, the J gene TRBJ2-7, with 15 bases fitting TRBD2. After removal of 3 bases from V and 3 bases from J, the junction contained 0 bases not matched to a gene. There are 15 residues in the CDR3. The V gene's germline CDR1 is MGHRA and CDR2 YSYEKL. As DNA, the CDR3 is TGCGCCAGCAGCCAGGGACTAGCGGGGGGCTACGAGCAGTACTTC. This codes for CASSQGLAGGYEQYF.

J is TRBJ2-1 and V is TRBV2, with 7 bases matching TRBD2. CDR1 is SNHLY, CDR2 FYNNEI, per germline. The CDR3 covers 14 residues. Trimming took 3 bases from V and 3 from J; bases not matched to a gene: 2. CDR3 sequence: CASSEREFYNEQFF. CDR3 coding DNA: TGTGCCAGCAGTGAGCGGGAGTTCTACAATGAGCAGTTCTTC.

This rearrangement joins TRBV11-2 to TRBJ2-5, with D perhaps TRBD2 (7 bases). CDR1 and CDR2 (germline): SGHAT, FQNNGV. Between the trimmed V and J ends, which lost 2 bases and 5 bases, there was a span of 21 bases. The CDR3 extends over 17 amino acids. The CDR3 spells CASSLRGRGGAGETQYF. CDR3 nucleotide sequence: TGTGCCAGCAGCTTAAGGGGTAGGGGGGGGGCCGGGGAGACCCAGTACTTC. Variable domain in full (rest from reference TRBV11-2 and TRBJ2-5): EAGVAQSPRYKIIEKRQSVAFWCNPISGHATLYWYQQILGQGPKLLIQFQNNGVVDDSQLPKDRFSAERLKGVDSTLKIQPAKLEDSAVYLCASSLRGRGGAGETQYFGPGTRLLVL.